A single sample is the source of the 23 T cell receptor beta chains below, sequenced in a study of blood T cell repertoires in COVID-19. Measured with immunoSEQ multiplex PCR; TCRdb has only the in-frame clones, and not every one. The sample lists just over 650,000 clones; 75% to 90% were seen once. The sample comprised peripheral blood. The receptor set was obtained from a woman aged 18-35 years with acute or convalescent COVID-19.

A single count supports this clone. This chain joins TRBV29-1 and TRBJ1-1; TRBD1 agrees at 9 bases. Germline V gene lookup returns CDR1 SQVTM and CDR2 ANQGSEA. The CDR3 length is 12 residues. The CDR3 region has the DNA TGCAGTTTAAACAGGGGGCTCACTGAAGCTTTCTTT. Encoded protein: CSLNRGLTEAFF.

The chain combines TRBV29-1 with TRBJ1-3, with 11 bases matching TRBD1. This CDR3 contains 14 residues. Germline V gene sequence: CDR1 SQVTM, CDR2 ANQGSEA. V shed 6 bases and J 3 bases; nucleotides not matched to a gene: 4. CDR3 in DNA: TGCAGCGTCCCCGGGACAGGGGGTGGAAACACCATATATTTT. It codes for CSVPGTGGGNTIYF. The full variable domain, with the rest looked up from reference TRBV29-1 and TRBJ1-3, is SAVISQKPSRDICQRGTSLTIQCQVDSQVTMMFWYRQQPGQSLTLIATANQGSEATYESGFVIDKFPISRPNLTFSTLTVSNMSPEDSSIYLCSVPGTGGGNTIYFGEGSWLTVV.

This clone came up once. The CDR3 coding sequence is TGCGCCAGCAGCTTGGTAACAGAGTTCAGGGCAGATACGCAGTATTTT. As protein: CASSLVTEFRADTQYF. The V call is TRBV5-1, the J call TRBJ2-3, with D possibly TRBD1 on 5 matching bases. Trimming removed 0 bases at V and 4 bases at J, with 15 bases between. The CDR3 length is 16 residues. Germline values: CDR1 SGHRS, CDR2 YFSETQ.

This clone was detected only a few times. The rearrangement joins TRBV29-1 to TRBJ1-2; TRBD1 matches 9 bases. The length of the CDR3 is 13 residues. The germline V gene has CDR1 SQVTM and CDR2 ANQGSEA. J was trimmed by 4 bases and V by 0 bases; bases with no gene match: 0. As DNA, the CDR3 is TGCAGCGTTGAAGAGACAGGGGGCTATGGCTACACCTTC. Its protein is CSVEETGGYGYTF.

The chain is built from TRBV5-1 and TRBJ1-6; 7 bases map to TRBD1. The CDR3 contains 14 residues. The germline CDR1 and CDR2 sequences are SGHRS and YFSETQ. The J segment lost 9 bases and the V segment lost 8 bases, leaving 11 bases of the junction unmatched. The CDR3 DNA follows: TGCGCCAGTGCTTCGACAGGGAAAAGTTCACCCCTCCACTTT. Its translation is CASASTGKSSPLHF.

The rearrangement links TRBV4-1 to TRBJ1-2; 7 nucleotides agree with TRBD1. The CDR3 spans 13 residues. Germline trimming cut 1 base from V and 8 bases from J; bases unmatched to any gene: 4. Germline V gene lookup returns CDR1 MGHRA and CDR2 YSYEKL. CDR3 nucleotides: TGCGCCAGCAGCCAAGCTGACAGGGCCGGCTACACCTTC. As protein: CASSQADRAGYTF.

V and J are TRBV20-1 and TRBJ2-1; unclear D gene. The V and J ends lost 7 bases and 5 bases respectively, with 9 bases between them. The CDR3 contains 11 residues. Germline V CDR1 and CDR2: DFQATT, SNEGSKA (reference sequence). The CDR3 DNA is TGCAGTGGAGGCGAGGACAATGAGCAGTTCTTC. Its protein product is CSGGEDNEQFF.

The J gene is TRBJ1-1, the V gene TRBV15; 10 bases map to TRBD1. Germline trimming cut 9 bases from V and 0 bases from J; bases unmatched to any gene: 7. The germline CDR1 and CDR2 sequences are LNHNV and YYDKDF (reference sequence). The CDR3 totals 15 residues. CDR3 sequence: CATKGQGNMNTEAFF. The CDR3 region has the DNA TGTGCCACAAAGGGACAGGGGAATATGAACACTGAAGCTTTCTTT.

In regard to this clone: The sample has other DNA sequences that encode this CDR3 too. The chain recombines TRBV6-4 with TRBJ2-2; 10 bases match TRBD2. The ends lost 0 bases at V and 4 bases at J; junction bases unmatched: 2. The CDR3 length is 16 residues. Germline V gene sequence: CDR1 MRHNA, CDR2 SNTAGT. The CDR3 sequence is CASSDSSGGATGELFF. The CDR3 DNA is TGTGCCAGCAGTGACTCGAGCGGGGGGGCCACCGGGGAGCTGTTTTTT.

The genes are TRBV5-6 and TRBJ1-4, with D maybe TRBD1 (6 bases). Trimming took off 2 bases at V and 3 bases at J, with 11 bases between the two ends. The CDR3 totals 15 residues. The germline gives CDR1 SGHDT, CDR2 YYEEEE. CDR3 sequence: CASSLHRAANEKLFF. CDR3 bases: TGTGCCAGCAGCTTACACAGGGCGGCTAATGAAAAACTGTTTTTT.

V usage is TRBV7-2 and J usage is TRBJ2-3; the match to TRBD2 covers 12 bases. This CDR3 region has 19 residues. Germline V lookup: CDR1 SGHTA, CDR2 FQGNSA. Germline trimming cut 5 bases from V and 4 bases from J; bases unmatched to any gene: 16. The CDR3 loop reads CASSPTGASGGATADTQYF. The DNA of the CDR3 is TGTGCCAGCAGCCCGACGGGGGCTAGCGGGGGGGCCACGGCAGATACGCAGTATTTT.

CDR3 sequence reads: CASSLAGRGRAYEQYF. Here the CDR3 DNA reads TGTGCCAGCAGCTTAGCGGGAAGGGGTAGAGCCTACGAGCAGTACTTC. The chain combines TRBV7-2 with TRBJ2-7; the D gene is possibly TRBD1 (5 bases). Trimming took 0 bases from V and 2 from J, leaving 14 bases between them. This CDR3 has 16 amino acids. Germline loops: CDR1 SGHTA, CDR2 FQGNSA.

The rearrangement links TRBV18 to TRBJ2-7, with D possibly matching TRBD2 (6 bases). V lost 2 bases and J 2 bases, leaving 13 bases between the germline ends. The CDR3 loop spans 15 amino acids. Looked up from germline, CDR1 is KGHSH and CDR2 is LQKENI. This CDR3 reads CASSPEGLLAYEQYF. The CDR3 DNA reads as TGTGCCAGCTCACCAGAGGGACTTCTAGCCTACGAGCAGTACTTC.

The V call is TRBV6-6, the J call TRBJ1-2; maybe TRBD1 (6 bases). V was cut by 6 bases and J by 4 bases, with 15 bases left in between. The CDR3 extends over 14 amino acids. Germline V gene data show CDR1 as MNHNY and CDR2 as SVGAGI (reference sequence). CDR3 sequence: CASRRDTTVYGYTF. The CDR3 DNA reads TGTGCCAGCAGAAGGGACACCACTGTCTATGGCTACACCTTC.

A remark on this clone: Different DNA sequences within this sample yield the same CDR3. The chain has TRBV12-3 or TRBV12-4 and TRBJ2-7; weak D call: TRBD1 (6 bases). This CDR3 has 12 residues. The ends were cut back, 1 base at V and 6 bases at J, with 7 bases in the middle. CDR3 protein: CASSLDRVEQYF. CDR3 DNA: TGTGCCAGCAGTTTAGACAGGGTCGAGCAGTACTTC.

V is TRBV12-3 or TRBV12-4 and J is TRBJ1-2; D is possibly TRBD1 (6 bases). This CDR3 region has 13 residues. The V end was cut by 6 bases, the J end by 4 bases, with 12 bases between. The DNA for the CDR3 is TGTGCCAGCAGCGACAGGCTAGTCTATGGCTACACCTTC. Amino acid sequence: CASSDRLVYGYTF.

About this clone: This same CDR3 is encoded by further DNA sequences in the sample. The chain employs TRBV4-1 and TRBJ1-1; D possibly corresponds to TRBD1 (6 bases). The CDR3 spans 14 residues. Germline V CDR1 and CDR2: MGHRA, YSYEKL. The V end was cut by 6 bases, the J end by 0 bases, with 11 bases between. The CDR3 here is CASSLGQMNTEAFF. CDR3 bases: TGCGCCAGCAGTTTAGGACAGATGAACACTGAAGCTTTCTTT.

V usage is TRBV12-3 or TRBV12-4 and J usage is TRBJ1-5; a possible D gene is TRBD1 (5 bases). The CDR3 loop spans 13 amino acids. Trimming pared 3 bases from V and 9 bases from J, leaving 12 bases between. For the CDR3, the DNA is TGTGCCAGCAGTTTGGCAGGGATCCGGCCCCAGCATTTT. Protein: CASSLAGIRPQHF.

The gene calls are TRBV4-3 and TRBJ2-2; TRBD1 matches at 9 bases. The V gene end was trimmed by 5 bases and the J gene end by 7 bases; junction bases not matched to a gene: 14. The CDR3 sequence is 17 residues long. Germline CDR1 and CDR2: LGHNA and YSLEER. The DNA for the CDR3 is TGCGCCAGCAGCTTTAAGCCTGGGACAGGGAAGGTCGGGGAGCTGTTTTTT. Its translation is CASSFKPGTGKVGELFF.

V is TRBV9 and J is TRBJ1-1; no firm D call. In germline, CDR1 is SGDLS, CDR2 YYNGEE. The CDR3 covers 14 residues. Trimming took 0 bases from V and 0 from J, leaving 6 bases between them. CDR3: CASSVVAMNTEAFF. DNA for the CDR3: TGTGCCAGCAGCGTAGTGGCAATGAACACTGAAGCTTTCTTT.

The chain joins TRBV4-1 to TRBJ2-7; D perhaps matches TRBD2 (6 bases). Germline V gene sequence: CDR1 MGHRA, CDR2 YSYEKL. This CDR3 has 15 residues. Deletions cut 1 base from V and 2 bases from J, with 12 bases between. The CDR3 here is CASSQVRDRPYEQYF. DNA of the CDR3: TGCGCCAGCAGCCAAGTGCGGGACCGGCCCTACGAGCAGTACTTC.

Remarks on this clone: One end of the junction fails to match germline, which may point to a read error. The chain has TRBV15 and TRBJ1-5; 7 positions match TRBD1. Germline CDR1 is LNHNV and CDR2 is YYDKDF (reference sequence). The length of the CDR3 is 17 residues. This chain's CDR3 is CATSSPTGPYSNQPQHF. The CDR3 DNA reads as TGTGCCACGAGCAGCCCGACAGGGCCTTATAGCAATCAGCCCCAGCATTTT.

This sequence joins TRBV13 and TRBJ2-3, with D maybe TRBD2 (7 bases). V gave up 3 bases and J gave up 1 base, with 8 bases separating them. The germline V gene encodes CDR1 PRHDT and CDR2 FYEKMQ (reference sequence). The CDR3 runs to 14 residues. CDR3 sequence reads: CASSLRGRTDTQYF. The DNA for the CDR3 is TGTGCCAGCAGCTTGCGGGGGCGCACAGATACGCAGTATTTT.